The rows below give T cell receptor beta chains drawn from one sample of a study of T cells in Graves' hyperthyroidism and ophthalmopathy. TCRdb used MiXCR to reprocess the multiplex PCR reads, holding one entry per CDR3 protein. The sample lists 400,000 or so distinct CDR3 sequences; about 14% were seen once. Source material: blood. The source of these receptors is a woman in her 30s with Graves' ophthalmopathy. The CDR3 runs from the conserved cysteine through the conserved F or W. Fields, in order: J gene, clone size, D gene, V gene, CDR3 protein, CDR3 DNA. A D gene is named only where the DNA matches it firmly. Expanded clones are given a class, and other clones once, few, many or no size at all.

j_call: TRBJ1-1
clone_size: many
d_call: NA
v_call: TRBV30
cdr3_aa: CAWSARIEAFF
cdr3_nt: TGTGCCTGGAGTGCCCGGATTGAAGCTTTCTTT

j_call: TRBJ1-1
clone_size: many
d_call: NA
v_call: TRBV7-2
cdr3_aa: CASSYARAYVNTEAFF
cdr3_nt: TGTGCCAGCAGCTATGCACGGGCATATGTGAACACTGAAGCTTTCTTT

j_call: TRBJ1-5
clone_size: many
d_call: NA
v_call: TRBV24-1
cdr3_aa: CATGGFNQPQHF
cdr3_nt: TGTGCCACCGGTGGGTTCAATCAGCCCCAGCATTTT

j_call: TRBJ2-5
clone_size: many
d_call: TRBD1
v_call: TRBV30
cdr3_aa: CAWSPRRWDRGVETQYF
cdr3_nt: TGTGCCTGGAGTCCGAGGAGATGGGACAGGGGCGTCGAGACCCAGTACTTC

j_call: TRBJ1-1
clone_size: many
d_call: NA
v_call: TRBV10-3
cdr3_aa: CAITPSGSQTEAFF
cdr3_nt: TGTGCCATCACCCCGAGCGGGAGTCAAACTGAAGCTTTCTTT

j_call: TRBJ2-1
clone_size: many
d_call: NA
v_call: TRBV7-2
cdr3_aa: CASSLAGGRTYNEQFF
cdr3_nt: TGTGCCAGCAGCTTAGCGGGGGGCCGAACCTACAATGAGCAGTTCTTC

j_call: TRBJ2-1
clone_size: many
d_call: NA
v_call: TRBV28
cdr3_aa: CASSFSRASNEQFF
cdr3_nt: TGTGCCAGCAGTTTTAGCCGCGCCAGCAATGAGCAGTTCTTC

j_call: TRBJ2-5
clone_size: many
d_call: NA
v_call: TRBV2
cdr3_aa: CASSEVSLQETQYF
cdr3_nt: TGTGCCAGCAGTGAAGTTAGCCTACAAGAGACCCAGTACTTC

j_call: TRBJ2-7
clone_size: NA
d_call: NA
v_call: TRBV20-1
cdr3_aa: CSARQGGNEQYF
cdr3_nt: TGCAGTGCTCGGCAGGGAGGCAACGAGCAGTACTTC

j_call: TRBJ2-2
clone_size: few
d_call: NA
v_call: TRBV5-1
cdr3_aa: CASSETGAYTGELFF
cdr3_nt: TGCGCCAGCAGCGAGACGGGGGCTTACACCGGGGAGCTGTTTTTT

j_call: TRBJ2-2
clone_size: NA
d_call: TRBD1
v_call: TRBV4-1
cdr3_aa: CASSLDRVLDTGELFF
cdr3_nt: TGCGCCAGCAGCCTGGACAGGGTACTAGACACCGGGGAGCTGTTTTTT

j_call: TRBJ2-1
clone_size: NA
d_call: NA
v_call: TRBV20-1
cdr3_aa: CSATNEQFF
cdr3_nt: TGCAGTGCTACGAATGAGCAGTTCTTC

j_call: TRBJ2-7
clone_size: many
d_call: NA
v_call: TRBV6-1
cdr3_aa: CASTEGDVYYEQYF
cdr3_nt: TGTGCCAGCACCGAGGGGGACGTGTACTACGAGCAGTACTTC

j_call: TRBJ2-7
clone_size: many
d_call: NA
v_call: TRBV28
cdr3_aa: CASSLLKYGATDNEQYF
cdr3_nt: TGTGCCAGCAGCCTCCTCAAGTACGGGGCTACCGATAACGAGCAGTACTTC

j_call: TRBJ2-2
clone_size: few
d_call: TRBD1
v_call: TRBV5-4
cdr3_aa: CASSNRGPGELFF
cdr3_nt: TGTGCCAGCAGCAACAGGGGGCCCGGGGAGCTGTTTTTT

j_call: TRBJ2-3
clone_size: many
d_call: NA
v_call: TRBV12-3/TRBV12-4
cdr3_aa: CASSLFVADTQYF
cdr3_nt: TGTGCCAGCAGCCTATTCGTGGCAGATACGCAGTATTTT

j_call: TRBJ2-5
clone_size: NA
d_call: NA
v_call: TRBV9
cdr3_aa: CASSEATDRQETQYF
cdr3_nt: TGTGCCAGCAGCGAGGCAACCGACAGACAAGAGACCCAGTACTTC

j_call: TRBJ2-7
clone_size: many
d_call: NA
v_call: TRBV20-1
cdr3_aa: CSALRDSYEQYF
cdr3_nt: TGCAGTGCTCTCAGGGACTCCTACGAGCAGTACTTC